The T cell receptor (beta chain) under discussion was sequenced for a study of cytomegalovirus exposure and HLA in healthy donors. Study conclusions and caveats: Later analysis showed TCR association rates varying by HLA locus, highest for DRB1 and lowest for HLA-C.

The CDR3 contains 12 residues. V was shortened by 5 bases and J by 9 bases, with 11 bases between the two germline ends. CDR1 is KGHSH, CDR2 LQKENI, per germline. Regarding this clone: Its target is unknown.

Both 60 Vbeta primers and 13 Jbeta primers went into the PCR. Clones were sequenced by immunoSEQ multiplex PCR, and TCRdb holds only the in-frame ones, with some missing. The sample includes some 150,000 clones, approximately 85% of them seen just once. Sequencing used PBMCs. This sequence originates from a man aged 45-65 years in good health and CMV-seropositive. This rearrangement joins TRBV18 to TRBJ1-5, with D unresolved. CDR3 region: CASSSDQAPQHF. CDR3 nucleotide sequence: TGTGCCAGCTCAAGTGATCAAGCGCCCCAGCATTTT.